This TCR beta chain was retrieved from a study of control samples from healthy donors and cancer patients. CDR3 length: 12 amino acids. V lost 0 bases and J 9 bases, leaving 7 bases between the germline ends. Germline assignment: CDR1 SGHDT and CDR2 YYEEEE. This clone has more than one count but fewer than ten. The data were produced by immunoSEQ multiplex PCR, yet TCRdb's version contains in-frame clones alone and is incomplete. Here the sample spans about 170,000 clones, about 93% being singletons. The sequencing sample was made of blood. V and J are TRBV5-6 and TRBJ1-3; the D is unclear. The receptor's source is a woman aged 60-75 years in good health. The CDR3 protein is CASSLGESTIYF. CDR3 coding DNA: TGTGCCAGCAGCTTGGGGGAGTCCACCATATATTTT. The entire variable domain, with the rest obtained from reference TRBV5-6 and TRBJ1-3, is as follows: DAGVTQSPTHLIKTRGQQVTLRCSPKSGHDTVSWYQQALGQGPQFIFQYYEEEERQRGNFPDRFSGHQFPNYSSELNVNALLLGDSALYLCASSLGESTIYFGEGSWLTVV.